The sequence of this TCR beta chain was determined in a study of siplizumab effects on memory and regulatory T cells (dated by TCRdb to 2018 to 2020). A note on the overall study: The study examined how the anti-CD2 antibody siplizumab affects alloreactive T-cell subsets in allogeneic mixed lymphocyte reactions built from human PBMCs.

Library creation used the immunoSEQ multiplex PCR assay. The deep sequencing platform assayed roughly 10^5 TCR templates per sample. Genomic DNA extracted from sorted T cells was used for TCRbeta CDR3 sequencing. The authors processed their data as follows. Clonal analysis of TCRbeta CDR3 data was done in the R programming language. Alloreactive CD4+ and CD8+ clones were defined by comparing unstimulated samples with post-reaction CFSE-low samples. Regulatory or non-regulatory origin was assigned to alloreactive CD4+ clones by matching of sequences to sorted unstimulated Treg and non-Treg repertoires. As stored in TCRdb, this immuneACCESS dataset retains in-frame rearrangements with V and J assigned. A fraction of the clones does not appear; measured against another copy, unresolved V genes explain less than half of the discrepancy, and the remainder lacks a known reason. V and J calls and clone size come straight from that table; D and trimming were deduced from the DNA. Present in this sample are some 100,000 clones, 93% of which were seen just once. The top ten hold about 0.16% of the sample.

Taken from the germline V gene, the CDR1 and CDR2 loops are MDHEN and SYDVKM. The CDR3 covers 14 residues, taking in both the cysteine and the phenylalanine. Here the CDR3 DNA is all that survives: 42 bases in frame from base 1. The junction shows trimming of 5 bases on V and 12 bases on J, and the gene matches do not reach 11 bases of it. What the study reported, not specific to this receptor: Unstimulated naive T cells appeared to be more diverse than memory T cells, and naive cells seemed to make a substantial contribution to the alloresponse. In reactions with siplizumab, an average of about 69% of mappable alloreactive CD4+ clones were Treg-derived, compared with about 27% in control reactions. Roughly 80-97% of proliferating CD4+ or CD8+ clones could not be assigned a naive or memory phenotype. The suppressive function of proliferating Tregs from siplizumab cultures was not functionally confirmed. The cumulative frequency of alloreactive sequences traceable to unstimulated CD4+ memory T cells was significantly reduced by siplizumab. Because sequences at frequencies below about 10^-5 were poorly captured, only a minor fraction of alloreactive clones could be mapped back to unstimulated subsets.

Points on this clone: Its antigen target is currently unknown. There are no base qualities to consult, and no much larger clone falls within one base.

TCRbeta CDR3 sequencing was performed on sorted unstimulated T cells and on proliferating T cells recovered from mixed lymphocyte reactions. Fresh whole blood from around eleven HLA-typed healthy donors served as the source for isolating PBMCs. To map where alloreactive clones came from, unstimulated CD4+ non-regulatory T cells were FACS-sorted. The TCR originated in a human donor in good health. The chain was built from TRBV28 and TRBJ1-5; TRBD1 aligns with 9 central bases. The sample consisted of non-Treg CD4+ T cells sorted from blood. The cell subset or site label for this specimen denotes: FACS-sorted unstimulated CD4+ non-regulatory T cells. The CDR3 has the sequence CASSQGGQGVGQHF. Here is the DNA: TGTGCCAGCAGTCAAGGGGGACAGGGAGTCGGCCAGCATTTT.